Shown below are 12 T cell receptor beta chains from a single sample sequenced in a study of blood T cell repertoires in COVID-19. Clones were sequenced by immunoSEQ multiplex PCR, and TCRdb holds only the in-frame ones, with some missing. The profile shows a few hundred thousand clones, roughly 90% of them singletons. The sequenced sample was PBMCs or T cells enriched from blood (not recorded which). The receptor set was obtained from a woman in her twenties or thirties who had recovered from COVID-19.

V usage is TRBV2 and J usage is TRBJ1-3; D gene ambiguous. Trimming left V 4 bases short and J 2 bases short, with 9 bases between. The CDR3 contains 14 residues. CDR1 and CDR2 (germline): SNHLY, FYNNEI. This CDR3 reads CASSGPEPGNTIYF. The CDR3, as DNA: TGTGCCAGCAGTGGGCCTGAACCTGGAAACACCATATATTTT. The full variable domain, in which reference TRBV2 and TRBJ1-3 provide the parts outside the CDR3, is EPEVTQTPSHQVTQMGQEVILRCVPISNHLYFYWYRQILGQKVEFLVSFYNNEISEKSEIFDDQFSVERPDGSNFTLKIRSTKLEDSAMYFCASSGPEPGNTIYFGEGSWLTVV.

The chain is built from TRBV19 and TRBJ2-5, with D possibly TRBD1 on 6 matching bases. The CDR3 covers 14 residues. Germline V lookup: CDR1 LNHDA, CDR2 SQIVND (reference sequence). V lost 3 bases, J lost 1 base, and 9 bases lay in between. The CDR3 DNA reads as TGTGCCAGTAGTATTAACAGGGCCCAAGAGACCCAGTACTTC. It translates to CASSINRAQETQYF.

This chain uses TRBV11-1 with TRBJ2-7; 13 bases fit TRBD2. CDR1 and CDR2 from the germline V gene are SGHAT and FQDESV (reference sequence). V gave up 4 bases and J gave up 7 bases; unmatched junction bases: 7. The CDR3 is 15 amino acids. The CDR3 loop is CASSSRLAGGREQYF. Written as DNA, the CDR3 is TGTGCCAGCAGCTCCAGACTAGCGGGAGGTCGGGAGCAGTACTTC.

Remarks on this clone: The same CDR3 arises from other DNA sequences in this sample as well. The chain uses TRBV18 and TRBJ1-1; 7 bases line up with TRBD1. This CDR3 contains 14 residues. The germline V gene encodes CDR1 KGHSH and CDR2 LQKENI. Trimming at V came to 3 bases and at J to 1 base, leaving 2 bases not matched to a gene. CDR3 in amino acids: CASSPGQQNTEAFF. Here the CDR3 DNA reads TGTGCCAGCTCACCGGGACAGCAGAACACTGAAGCTTTCTTT.

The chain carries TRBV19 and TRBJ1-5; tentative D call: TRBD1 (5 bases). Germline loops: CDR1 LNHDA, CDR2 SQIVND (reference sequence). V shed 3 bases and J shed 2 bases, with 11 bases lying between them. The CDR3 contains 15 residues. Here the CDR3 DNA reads TGTGCCAGTAGTATGGGAGGGGCAGGCAATCAGCCCCAGCATTTT. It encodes CASSMGGAGNQPQHF.

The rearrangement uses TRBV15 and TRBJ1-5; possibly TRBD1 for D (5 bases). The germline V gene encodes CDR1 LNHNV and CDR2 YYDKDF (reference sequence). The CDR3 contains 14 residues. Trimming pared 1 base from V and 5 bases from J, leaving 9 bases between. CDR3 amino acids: CATSRGRADQPQHF. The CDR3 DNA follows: TGTGCCACCAGCAGAGGCAGGGCTGATCAGCCCCAGCATTTT.

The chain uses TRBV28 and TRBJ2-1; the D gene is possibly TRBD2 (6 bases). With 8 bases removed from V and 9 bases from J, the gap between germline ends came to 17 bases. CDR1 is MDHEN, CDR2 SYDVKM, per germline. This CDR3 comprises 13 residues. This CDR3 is CASWAEGKAEQFF. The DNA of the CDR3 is TGTGCCAGCTGGGCGGAGGGCAAGGCTGAGCAGTTCTTC.

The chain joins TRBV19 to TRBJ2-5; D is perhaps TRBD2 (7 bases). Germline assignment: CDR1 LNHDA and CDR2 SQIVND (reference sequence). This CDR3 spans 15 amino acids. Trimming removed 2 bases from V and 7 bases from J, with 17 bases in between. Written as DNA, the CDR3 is TGTGCCAGTAGTATACGAGGCGGGGGCCAGGGGACCCAGTACTTC. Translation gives CASSIRGGGQGTQYF.

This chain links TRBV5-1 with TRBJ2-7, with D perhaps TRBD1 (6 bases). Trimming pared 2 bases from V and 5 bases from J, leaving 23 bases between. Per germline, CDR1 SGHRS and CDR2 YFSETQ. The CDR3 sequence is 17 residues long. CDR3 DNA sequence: TGCGCCAGCAGCTTCGAACCGACCGGGACAAGGGCGGACGAGCAGTACTTC. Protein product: CASSFEPTGTRADEQYF.

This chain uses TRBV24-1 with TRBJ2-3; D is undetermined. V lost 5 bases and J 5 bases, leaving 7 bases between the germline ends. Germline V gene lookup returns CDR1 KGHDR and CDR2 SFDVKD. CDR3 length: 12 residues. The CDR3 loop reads CATSGSIDTQYF. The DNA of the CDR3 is TGTGCCACCAGTGGATCTATAGATACGCAGTATTTT.

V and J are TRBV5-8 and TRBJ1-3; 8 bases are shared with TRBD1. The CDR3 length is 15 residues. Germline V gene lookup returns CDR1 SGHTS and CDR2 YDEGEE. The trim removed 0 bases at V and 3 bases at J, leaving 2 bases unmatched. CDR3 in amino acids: CASSLVGQVGNTIYF. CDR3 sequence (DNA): TGTGCCAGCAGCTTGGTGGGACAGGTTGGAAACACCATATATTTT.

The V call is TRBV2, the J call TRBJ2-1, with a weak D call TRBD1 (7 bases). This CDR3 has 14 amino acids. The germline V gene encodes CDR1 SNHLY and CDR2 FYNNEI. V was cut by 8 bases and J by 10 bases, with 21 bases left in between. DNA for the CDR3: TGTGCCAGCCTCCGGACAGGCGGACTATACGAGCAGTTCTTC. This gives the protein CASLRTGGLYEQFF.